The 8 T cell receptor beta chains given below trace back to one sample, sequenced in a study of CD8 T cells in ankylosing spondylitis. Via MiXCR, TCRdb re-called the 5' RACE reads, giving one row per CDR3 protein. In the table there are around 22,000 distinct CDR3 sequences, 13% of which are singletons. The sample comprised blood. These receptors were collected from a male donor with ankylosing spondylitis or in good health (not recorded which).

Many counts were recorded for this clonotype. Here the CDR3 DNA reads TGCGCCAGCAGCCAAGATCTTGGGGGATCCTACAATGAGCAGTTCTTC. It specifies CASSQDLGGSYNEQFF. This rearrangement joins TRBV4-3 to TRBJ2-1, with D possibly called TRBD1 or TRBD2 (5 bases each). Germline assignment: CDR1 LGHNA and CDR2 YSLEER. V lost 0 bases and J lost 1, with 10 bases in between. This CDR3 spans 16 amino acids.

V and J are TRBV28 and TRBJ2-7; TRBD2 matches 10 bases. This CDR3 is 14 amino acids long. CDR1 is MDHEN, CDR2 SYDVKM, per germline. J was trimmed by 9 bases and V by 5 bases; bases with no gene match: 10. The CDR3 nucleotides are TGTGCCAGCAGTCCTAGGACTAGCGGAGAGAGGCAGTACTTC. It codes for CASSPRTSGERQYF.

There are many counts of this clonotype. Written as DNA, the CDR3 is TGTGCCAGCAGCCAAATAACAGATTTGTCCAGGGAGACCCAGTACTTC. As protein: CASSQITDLSRETQYF. The J gene is TRBJ2-5, the V gene TRBV3-1; unclear D gene. V was cut by 2 bases and J by 5 bases, with 18 bases left in between. The CDR3 consists of 16 residues. Germline-derived CDR1 and CDR2 are LGHDT and YNNKEL (reference sequence).

The table lists this clonotype with many counts. J is TRBJ1-6 and V is TRBV12-3 or TRBV12-4, with unresolved D. With 1 base removed from V and 11 bases from J, the gap between germline ends came to 12 bases. The CDR3 length is 14 residues. The CDR3 here is CASSLGLGGTPLHF. Written as DNA, the CDR3 is TGTGCCAGCAGTTTAGGACTCGGCGGAACACCCCTCCACTTT.

The sample holds many counts of this clonotype. V and J are TRBV20-1 and TRBJ2-2; no firm D call. In germline, CDR1 is DFQATT, CDR2 SNEGSKA (reference sequence). The CDR3 is 14 amino acids. V dropped 0 bases and J dropped 4 bases, with 9 bases sitting between them. The CDR3: CSARDVLGTGELFF. The CDR3 nucleotides are TGCAGTGCTAGAGATGTTCTGGGCACCGGGGAGCTGTTTTTT.

The genes are TRBV11-1 and TRBJ2-3, with D perhaps given as TRBD1 or TRBD2 (5 bases each). The CDR3 sequence is 13 residues long. The germline gives CDR1 SGHAT, CDR2 FQDESV (reference sequence). Trimming removed 3 bases from V and 4 bases from J, with 8 bases in between. The CDR3 DNA reads as TGTGCCAGCAGCTTTGGGGGAGCAGATACGCAGTATTTT. Translation gives CASSFGGADTQYF.

This clonotype was counted many times. The chain couples TRBV29-1 to TRBJ2-1; 9 bases align to TRBD2. The CDR3 is 14 residues long. V lost 7 bases and J lost 0; bases outside the gene matches: 4. CDR1 and CDR2 from the germline V gene are SQVTM and ANQGSEA. CDR3 nucleotides: TGCAGCGGTCTAGCGGGAAGCTCCTACAATGAGCAGTTCTTC. Residues: CSGLAGSSYNEQFF.

In this sample, this clonotype turned up many times. The chain combines TRBV12-3 or TRBV12-4 with TRBJ2-3; D may be TRBD1 (6 bases). The CDR3 has 16 residues. V lost 2 bases, J lost 1 base, and 13 bases lay in between. The CDR3 protein is CASSLPTQGRTDTQYF. CDR3 sequence (DNA): TGTGCCAGCAGTTTACCTACGCAGGGGCGCACAGATACGCAGTATTTT.